This T cell receptor beta chain was identified in a study of shared clonotypes between healthy human individuals. Study context: Per donor, three plates held CD4 naive cells, three held CD4 memory, two held CD8 naive and one held CD8 memory.

The assay was run at deep level. How the authors handled the data: ImmunoSEQ gave junction-only sequences without quality scores, so filtering differed. Assay: immunoSEQ multiplex PCR; the TCRdb copy retains only in-frame clones and omits some. The DNA was the basis for D and trimming; V, J and clone size are from that table. The sample shows a few hundred thousand clones, almost 97% of them seen only once. Per germline, CDR1 SGHTA and CDR2 FQGNSA. The CDR3 has 15 amino acids. The V end was cut by 5 bases, the J end by 1 base, with 14 bases between. This clonotype originated in a woman in her thirties in good health. Sequenced sample: naive CD4+ T cells sorted from blood. Specified subset: CD45RA+ positively selected. V is TRBV7-2 and J is TRBJ1-1; D unclear. The CDR3 nucleotides are TGTGCCAGCAGCCTTAGGACGGTCGCGAACACTGAAGCTTTCTTT. It encodes CASSLRTVANTEAFF.